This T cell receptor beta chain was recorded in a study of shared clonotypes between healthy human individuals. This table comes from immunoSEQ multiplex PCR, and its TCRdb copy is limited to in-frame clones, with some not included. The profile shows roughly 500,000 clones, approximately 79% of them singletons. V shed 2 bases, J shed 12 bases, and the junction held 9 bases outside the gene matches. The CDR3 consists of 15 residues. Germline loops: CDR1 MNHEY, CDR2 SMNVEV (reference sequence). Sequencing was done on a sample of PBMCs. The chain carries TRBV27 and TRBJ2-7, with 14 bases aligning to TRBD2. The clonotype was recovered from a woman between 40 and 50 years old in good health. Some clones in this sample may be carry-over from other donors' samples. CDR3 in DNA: TGTGCCAGCAGTTTAAGGGCGACTAGCGGGAGGGTGACGTACTTC. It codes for CASSLRATSGRVTYF.